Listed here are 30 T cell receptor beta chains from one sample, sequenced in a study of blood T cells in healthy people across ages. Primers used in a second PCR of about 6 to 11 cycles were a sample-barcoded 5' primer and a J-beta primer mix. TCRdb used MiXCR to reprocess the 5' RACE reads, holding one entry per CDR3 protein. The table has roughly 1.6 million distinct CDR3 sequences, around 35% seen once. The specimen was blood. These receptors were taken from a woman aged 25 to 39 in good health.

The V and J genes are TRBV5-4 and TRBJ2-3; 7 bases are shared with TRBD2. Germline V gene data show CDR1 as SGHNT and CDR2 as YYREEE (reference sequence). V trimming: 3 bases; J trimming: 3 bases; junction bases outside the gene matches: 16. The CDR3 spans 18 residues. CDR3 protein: CASSSTSGKAPGTDTQYF. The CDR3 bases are TGTGCCAGCAGCTCCACCAGCGGGAAGGCCCCTGGTACAGATACGCAGTATTTT.

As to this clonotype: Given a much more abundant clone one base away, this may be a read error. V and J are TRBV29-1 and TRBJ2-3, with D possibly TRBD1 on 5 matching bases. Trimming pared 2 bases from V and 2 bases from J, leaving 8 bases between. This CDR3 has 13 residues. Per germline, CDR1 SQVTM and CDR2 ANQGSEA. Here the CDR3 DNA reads TGCAGCGTTGAAAAAGGGGTCACAGATACGCAGTATTTT. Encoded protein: CSVEKGVTDTQYF.

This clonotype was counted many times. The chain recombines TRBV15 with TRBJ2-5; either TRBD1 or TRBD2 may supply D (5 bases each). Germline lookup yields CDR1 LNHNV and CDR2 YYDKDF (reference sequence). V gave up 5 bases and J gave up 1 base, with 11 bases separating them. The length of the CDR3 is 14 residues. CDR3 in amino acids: CATSGRDGQETQYF. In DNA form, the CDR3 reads TGTGCCACCAGCGGCCGGGACGGCCAAGAGACCCAGTACTTC.

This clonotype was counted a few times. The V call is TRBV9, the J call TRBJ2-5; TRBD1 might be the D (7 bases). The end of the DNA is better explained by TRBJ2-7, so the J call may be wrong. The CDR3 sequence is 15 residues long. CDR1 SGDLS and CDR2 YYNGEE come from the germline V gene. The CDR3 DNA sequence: TGTGCCAGCAGCGTAGAGGAGGGACAGTCTTACGAGCAGTACTTC. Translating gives CASSVEEGQSYEQYF.

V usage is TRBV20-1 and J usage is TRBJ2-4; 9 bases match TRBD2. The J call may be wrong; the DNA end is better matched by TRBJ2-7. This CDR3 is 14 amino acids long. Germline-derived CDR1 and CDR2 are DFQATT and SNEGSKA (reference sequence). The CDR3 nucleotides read TGCAGTGCTAGAGATAGCGGGAGTTCCCGCGAGCAGTACTTC. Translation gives CSARDSGSSREQYF.

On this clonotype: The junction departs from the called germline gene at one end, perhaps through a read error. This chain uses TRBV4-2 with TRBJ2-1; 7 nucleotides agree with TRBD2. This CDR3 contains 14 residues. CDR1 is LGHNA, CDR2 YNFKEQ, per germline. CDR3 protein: CASNQAGTINEQFF. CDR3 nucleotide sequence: TGTGCCAGCAACCAAGCCGGGACTATCAATGAGCAGTTCTTC.

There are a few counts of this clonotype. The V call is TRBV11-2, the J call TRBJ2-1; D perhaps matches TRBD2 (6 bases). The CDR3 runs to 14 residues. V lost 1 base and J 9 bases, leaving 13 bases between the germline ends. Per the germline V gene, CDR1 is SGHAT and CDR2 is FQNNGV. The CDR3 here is CASSLAGEAGEQFF. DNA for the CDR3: TGTGCCAGCAGCTTAGCGGGAGAGGCTGGTGAGCAGTTCTTC.

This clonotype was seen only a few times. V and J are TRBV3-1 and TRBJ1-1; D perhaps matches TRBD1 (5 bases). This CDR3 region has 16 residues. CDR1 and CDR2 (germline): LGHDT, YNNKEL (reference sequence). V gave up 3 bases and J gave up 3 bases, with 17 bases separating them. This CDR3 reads CASSHEMGVPDTEAFF. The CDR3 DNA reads TGTGCCAGCAGCCATGAAATGGGGGTTCCGGACACTGAAGCTTTCTTT. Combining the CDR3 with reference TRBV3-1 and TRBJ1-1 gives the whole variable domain DTAVSQTPKYLVTQMGNDKSIKCEQNLGHDTMYWYKQDSKKFLKIMFSYNNKELIINETVPNRFSPKSPDKAHLNLHINSLELGDSAVYFCASSHEMGVPDTEAFFGQGTRLTVV.

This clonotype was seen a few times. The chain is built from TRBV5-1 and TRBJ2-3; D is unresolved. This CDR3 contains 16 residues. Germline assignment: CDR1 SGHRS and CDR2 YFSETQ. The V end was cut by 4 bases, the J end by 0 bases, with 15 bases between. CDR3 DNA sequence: TGCGCCAGCAGCCCTCATAGCAGACGGAGCACAGATACGCAGTATTTT. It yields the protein CASSPHSRRSTDTQYF.

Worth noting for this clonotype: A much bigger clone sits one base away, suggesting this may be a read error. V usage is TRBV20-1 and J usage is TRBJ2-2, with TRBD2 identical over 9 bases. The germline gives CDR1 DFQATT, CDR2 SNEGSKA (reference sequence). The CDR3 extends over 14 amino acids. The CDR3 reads CSAAASGNTGERFF. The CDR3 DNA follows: TGCAGTGCGGCGGCTAGCGGGAACACCGGGGAGCGGTTTTTT.

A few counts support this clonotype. This CDR3 reads CSASHPSTDTQYF. CDR3 nucleotide sequence: TGCAGTGCTAGTCACCCGAGCACAGATACGCAGTATTTT. The chain combines TRBV20-1 with TRBJ2-3; D unclear. This CDR3 spans 13 amino acids. CDR1 is DFQATT, CDR2 SNEGSKA, per germline (reference sequence). V dropped 3 bases and J dropped 0 bases, with 7 bases sitting between them.

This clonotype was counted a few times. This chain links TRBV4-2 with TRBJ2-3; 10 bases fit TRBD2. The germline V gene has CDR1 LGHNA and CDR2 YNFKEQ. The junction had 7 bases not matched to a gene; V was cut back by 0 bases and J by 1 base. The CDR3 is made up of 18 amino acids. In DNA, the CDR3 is TGTGCCAGCAGCCAAGAATTGGCTAGCGGGGGACGCACAGATACGCAGTATTTT. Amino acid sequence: CASSQELASGGRTDTQYF.

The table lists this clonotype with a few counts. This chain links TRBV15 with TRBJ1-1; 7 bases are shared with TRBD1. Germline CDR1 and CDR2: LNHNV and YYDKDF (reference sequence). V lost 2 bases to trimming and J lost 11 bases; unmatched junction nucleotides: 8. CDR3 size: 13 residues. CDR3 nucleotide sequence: TGTGCCACCAGCAGATGGGACAGCGTTTGGGCTTTCTTT. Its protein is CATSRWDSVWAFF.

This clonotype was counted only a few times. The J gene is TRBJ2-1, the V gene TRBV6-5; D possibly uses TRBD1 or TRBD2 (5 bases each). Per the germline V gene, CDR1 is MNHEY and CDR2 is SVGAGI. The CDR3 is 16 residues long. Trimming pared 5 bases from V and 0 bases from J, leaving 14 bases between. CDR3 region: CASSPNAGSSYNEQFF. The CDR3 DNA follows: TGTGCCAGCAGTCCCAACGCAGGGAGCTCCTACAATGAGCAGTTCTTC.

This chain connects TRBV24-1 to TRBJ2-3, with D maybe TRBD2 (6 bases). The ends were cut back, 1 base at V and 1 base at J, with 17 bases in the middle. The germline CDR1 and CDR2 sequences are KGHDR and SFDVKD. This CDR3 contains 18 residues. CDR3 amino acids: CATSDFLRRGRRTDTQYF. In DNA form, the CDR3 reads TGTGCCACCAGTGATTTTTTGAGGCGGGGCCGGCGCACAGATACGCAGTATTTT.

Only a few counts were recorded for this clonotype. The CDR3: CATSMQERGANVLTF. DNA for the CDR3: TGTGCCACCAGCATGCAAGAGCGGGGGGCCAACGTCCTGACTTTC. This chain connects TRBV15 to TRBJ2-6; D perhaps matches TRBD2 (5 bases). CDR1 and CDR2 (germline): LNHNV, YYDKDF (reference sequence). The germline V and J ends were trimmed by 4 bases and 4 bases, with 11 bases remaining between them. This CDR3 is 15 amino acids long.

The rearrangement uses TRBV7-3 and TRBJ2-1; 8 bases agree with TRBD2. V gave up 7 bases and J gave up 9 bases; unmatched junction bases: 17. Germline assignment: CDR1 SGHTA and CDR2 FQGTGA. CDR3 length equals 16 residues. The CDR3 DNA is TGTGCCAGCACCCTCGGCGGGGCGGGAGGTATCGGTGAGCAGTTCTTC. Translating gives CASTLGGAGGIGEQFF.

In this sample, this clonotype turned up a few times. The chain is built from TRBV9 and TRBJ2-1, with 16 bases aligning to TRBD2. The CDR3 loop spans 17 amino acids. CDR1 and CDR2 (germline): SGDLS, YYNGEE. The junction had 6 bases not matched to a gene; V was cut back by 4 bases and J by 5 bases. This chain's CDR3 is CASSPGTSGGENNEQFF. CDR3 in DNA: TGTGCCAGCAGCCCCGGGACTAGCGGGGGGGAAAACAATGAGCAGTTCTTC.

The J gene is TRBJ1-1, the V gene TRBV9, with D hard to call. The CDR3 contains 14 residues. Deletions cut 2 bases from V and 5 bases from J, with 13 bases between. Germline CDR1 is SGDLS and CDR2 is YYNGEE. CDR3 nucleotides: TGTGCCAGCAGCGTGACACCGGAACGGACTGAAGCTTTCTTT. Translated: CASSVTPERTEAFF. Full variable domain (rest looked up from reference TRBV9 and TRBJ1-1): DSGVTQTPKHLITATGQRVTLRCSPRSGDLSVYWYQQSLDQGLQFLIQYYNGEERAKGNILERFSAQQFPDLHSELNLSSLELGDSALYFCASSVTPERTEAFFGQGTRLTVV.

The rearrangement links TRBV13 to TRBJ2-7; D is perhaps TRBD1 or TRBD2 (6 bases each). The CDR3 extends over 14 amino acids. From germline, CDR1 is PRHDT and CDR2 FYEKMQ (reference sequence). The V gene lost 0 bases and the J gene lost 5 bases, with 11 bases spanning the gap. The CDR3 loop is CASSLGPGADEQYF. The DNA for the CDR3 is TGTGCCAGCAGCTTAGGGCCGGGGGCGGACGAGCAGTACTTC.

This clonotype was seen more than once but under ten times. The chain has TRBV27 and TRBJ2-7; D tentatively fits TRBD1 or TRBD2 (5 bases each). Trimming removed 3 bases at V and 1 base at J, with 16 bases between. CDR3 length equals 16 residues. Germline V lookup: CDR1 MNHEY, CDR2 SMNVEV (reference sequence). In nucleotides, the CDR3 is TGTGCCAGCAGTTTTAGCTTGGGGGTTTATTCCTACGAGCAGTACTTC. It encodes CASSFSLGVYSYEQYF.

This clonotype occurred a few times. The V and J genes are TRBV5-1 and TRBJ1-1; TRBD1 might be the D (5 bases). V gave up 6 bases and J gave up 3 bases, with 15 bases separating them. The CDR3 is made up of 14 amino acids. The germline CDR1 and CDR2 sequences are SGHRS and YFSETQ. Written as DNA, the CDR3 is TGCGCCAGCACCTCGAGGGGAAAGGACACTGAAGCTTTCTTT. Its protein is CASTSRGKDTEAFF.

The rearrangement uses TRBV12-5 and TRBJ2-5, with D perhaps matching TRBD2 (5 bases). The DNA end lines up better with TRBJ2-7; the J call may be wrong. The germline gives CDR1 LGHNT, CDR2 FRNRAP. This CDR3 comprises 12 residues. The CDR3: CASAGGKCEQYF. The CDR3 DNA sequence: TGTGCTAGTGCCGGAGGTAAATGCGAGCAGTACTTC.

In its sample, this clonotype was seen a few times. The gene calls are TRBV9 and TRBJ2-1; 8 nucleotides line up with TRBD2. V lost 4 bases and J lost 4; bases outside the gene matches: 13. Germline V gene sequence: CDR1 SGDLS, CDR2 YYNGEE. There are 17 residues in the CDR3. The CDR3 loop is CASSLRHQRGRYNEQFF. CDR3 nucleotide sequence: TGTGCCAGCAGCCTTCGACACCAGCGGGGGAGATACAATGAGCAGTTCTTC.

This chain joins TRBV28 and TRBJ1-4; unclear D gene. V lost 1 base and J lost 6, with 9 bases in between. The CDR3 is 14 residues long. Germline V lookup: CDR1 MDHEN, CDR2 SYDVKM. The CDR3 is CASSLSWEDEKLFF. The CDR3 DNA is TGTGCCAGCAGTTTATCGTGGGAAGATGAAAAACTGTTTTTT.

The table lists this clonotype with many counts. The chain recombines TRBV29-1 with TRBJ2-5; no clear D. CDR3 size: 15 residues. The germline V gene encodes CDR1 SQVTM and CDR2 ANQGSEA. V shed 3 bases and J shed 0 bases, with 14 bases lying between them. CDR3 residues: CSVEAGPMYQETQYF. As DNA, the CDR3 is TGCAGCGTTGAGGCCGGACCCATGTACCAAGAGACCCAGTACTTC.

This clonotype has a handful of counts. This CDR3 reads CASSQGIEGAREQYF. The CDR3 coding sequence is TGCGCCAGCAGCCAAGGGATCGAGGGGGCGAGGGAGCAGTACTTC. This chain uses TRBV4-1 with TRBJ2-7; 7 bases align to TRBD1. CDR3 length: 15 residues. Trimming took 1 base from V and 7 from J; bases not matched to a gene: 10. CDR1 and CDR2 (germline): MGHRA, YSYEKL.

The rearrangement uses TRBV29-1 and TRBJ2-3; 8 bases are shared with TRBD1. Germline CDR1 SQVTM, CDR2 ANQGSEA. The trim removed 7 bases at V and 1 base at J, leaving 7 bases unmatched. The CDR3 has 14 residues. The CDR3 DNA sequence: TGCAGCGCAACAGGGGGAAGCGGCACAGATACGCAGTATTTT. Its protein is CSATGGSGTDTQYF.

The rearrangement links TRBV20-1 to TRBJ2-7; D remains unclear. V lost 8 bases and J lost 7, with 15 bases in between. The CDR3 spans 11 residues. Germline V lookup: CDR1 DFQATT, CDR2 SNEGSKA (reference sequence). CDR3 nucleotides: TGCAGTCTTAAATTGGGAAGGGAGCAGTACTTC. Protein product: CSLKLGREQYF.

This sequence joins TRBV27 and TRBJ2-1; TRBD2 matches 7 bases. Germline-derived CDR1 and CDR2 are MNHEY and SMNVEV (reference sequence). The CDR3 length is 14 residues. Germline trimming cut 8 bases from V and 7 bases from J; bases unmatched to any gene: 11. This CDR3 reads CASCGEGPRNEQFF. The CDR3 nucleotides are TGTGCCAGCTGCGGGGAGGGCCCCAGGAATGAGCAGTTCTTC.